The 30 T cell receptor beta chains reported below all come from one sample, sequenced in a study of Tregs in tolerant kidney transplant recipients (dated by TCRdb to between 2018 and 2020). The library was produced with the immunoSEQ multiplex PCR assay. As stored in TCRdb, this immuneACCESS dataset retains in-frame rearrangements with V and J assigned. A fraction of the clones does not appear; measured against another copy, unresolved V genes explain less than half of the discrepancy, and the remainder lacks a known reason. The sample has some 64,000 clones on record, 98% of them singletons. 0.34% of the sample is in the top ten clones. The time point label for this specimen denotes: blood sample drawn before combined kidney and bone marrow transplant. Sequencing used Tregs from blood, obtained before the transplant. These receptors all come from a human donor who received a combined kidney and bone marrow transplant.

The CDR3: CASSTRDRATGNTIYF. In DNA form, the CDR3 reads TGTGCCAGCAGCACTCGAGACAGGGCAACTGGAAACACCATATATTTT. The J gene is TRBJ1-3, the V gene TRBV9; 7 nucleotides line up with TRBD1. Germline-derived CDR1 and CDR2 are SGDLS and YYNGEE. The length of the CDR3 is 16 residues. V lost 4 bases and J lost 2; bases outside the gene matches: 9.

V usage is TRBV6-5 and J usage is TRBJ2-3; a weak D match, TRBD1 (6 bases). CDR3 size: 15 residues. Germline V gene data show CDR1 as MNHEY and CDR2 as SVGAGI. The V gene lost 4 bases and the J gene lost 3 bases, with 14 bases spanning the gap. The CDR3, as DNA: TGTGCCAGCAGTTGTCAGGGGTGTACGACAGATACGCAGTATTTT. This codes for CASSCQGCTTDTQYF.

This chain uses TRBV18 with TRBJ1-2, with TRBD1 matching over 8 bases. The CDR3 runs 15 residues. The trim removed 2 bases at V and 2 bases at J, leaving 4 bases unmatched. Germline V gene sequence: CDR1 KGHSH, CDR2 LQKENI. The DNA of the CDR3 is TGTGCCAGCTCACCATTACAGGGGGGGAACTATGGCTACACCTTC. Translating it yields CASSPLQGGNYGYTF.

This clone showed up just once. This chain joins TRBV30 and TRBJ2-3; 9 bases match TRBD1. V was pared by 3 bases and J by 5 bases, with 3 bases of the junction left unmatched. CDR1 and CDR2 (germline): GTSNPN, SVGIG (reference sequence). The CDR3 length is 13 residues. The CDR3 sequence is CAWRGTGRDTQYF. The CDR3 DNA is TGTGCCTGGAGGGGGACAGGGAGAGATACGCAGTATTTT.

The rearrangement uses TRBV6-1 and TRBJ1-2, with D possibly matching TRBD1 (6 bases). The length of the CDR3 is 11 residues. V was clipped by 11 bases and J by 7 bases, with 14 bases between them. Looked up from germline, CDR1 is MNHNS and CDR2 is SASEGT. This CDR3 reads CASPGEGGYTF. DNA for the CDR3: TGTGCCTCGCCAGGGGAAGGTGGCTACACCTTC.

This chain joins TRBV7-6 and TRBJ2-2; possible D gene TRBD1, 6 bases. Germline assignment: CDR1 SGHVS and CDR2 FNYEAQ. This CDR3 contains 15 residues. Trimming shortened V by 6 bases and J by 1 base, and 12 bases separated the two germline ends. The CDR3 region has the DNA TGTGCCAGCAGTAATACAGGGTTGAACACCGGGGAGCTGTTTTTT. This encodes CASSNTGLNTGELFF. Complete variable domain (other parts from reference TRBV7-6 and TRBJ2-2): GAGVSQSPRYKVTKRGQDVALRCDPISGHVSLYWYRQALGQGPEFLTYFNYEAQQDKSGLPNDRFSAERPEGSISTLTIQRTEQRDSAMYRCASSNTGLNTGELFFGEGSRLTVL.

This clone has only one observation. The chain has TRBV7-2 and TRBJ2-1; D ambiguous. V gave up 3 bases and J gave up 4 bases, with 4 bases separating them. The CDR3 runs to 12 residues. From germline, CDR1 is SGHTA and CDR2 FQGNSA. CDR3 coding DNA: TGTGCCAGCAGCTTTAATTACAATGAGCAGTTCTTC. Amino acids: CASSFNYNEQFF.

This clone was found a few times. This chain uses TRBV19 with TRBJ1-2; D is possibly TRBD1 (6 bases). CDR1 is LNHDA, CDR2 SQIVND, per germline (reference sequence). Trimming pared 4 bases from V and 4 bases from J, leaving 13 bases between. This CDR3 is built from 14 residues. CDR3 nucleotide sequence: TGTGCCAGTAGTACGCAGGGGTTATCCTATGGCTACACCTTC. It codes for CASSTQGLSYGYTF.

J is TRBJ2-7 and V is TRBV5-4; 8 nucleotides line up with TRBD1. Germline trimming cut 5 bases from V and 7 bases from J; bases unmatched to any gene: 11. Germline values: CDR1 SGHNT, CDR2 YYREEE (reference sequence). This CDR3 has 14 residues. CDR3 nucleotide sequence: TGTGCCAGCAGTTTAAGCGGACAGGGCAGAGAGCAGTACTTC. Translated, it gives CASSLSGQGREQYF. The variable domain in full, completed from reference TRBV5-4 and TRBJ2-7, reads ETGVTQSPTHLIKTRGQQVTLRCSSQSGHNTVSWYQQALGQGPQFIFQYYREEENGRGNFPPRFSGLQFPNYSSELNVNALELDDSALYLCASSLSGQGREQYFGPGTRLTVT.

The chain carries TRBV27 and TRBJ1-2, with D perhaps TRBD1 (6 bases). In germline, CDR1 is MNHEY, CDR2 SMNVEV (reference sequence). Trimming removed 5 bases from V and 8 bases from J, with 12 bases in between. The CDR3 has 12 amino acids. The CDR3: CASSQTGWGYTF. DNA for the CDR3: TGTGCCAGCAGTCAAACAGGGTGGGGCTACACCTTC.

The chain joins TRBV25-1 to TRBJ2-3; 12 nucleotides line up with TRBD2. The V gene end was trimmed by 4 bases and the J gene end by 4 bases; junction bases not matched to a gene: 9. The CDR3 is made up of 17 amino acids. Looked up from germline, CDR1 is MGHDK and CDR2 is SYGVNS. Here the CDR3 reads CASSAPSGRARADTQYF. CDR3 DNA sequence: TGTGCCAGCAGTGCCCCTAGCGGGAGGGCGCGGGCAGATACGCAGTATTTT.

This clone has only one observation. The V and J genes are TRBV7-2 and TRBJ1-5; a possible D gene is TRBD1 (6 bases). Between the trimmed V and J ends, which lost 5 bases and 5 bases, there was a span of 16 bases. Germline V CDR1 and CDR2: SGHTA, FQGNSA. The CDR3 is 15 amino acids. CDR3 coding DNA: TGTGCCAGCAGCCTAACAGGGTTTCCGGATCAGCCCCAGCATTTT. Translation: CASSLTGFPDQPQHF. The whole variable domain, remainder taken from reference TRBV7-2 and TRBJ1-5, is GAGVSQSPSNKVTEKGKDVELRCDPISGHTALYWYRQSLGQGLEFLIYFQGNSAPDKSGLPSDRFSAERTGGSVSTLTIQRTQQEDSAVYLCASSLTGFPDQPQHFGDGTRLSIL.

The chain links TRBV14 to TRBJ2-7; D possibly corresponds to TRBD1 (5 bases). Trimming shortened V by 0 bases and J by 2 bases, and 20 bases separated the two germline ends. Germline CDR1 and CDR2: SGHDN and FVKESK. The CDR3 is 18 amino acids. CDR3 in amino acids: CASSQDNRRSGVAYEQYF. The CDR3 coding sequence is TGTGCCAGCAGCCAAGACAACAGGCGGTCAGGAGTGGCCTACGAGCAGTACTTC.

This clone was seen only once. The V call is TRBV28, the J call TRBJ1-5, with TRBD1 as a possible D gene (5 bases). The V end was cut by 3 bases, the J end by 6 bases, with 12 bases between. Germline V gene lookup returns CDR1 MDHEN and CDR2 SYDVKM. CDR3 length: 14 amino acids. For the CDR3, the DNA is TGTGCCAGCAGTTTTGCGGGGGATACTCAGCCCCAGCATTTT. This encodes CASSFAGDTQPQHF. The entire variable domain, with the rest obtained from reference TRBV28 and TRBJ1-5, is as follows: DVKVTQSSRYLVKRTGEKVFLECVQDMDHENMFWYRQDPGLGLRLIYFSYDVKMKEKGDIPEGYSVSREKKERFSLILESASTNQTSMYLCASSFAGDTQPQHFGDGTRLSIL.

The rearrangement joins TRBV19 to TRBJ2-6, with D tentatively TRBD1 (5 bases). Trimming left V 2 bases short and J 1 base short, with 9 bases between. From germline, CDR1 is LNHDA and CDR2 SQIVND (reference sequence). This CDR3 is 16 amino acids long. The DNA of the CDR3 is TGTGCCAGTAGTATAACAGGCCTGTCTGGGGCCAACGTCCTGACTTTC. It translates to CASSITGLSGANVLTF.

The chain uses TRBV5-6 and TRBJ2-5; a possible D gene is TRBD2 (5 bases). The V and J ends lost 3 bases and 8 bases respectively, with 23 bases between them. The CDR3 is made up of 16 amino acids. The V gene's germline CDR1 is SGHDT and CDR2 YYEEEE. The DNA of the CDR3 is TGTGCCAGCAGCTCCGATACTAGGTCTGGAGGTATCACCCAGTACTTC. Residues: CASSSDTRSGGITQYF.

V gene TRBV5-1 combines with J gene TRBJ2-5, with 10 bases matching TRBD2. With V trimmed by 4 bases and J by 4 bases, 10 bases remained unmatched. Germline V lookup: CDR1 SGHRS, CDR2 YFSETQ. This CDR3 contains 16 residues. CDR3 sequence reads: CASSRIPRTSGETQYF. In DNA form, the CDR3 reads TGCGCCAGCAGCCGAATACCCCGGACTAGCGGAGAGACCCAGTACTTC.

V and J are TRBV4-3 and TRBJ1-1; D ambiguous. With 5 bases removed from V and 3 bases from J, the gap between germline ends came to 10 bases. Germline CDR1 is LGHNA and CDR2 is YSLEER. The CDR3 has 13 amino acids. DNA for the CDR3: TGCGCCAGCAGCGTTGGGCCTCACACTGAAGCTTTCTTT. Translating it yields CASSVGPHTEAFF.

CDR3 coding DNA: TGTGCCAGCAGTTACGACAGGGCGCTGTACTTC. This sequence encodes CASSYDRALYF. The chain uses TRBV6-6 and TRBJ2-4, with 7 bases fitting TRBD1. CDR1 and CDR2 (germline): MNHNY, SVGAGI (reference sequence). CDR3 length equals 11 residues. V was clipped by 2 bases and J by 15 bases; unmatched bases: 4.

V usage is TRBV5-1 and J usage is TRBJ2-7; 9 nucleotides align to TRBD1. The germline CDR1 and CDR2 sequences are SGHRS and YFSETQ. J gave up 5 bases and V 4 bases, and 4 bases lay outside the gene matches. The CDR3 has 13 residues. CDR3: CASSGRDRDEQYF. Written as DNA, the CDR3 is TGCGCCAGCAGCGGCCGGGACAGGGACGAGCAGTACTTC.

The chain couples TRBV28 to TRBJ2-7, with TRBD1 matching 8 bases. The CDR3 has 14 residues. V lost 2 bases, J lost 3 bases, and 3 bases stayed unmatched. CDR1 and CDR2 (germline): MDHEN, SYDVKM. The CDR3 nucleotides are TGTGCCAGCAGTTTAACAGGGGGAGTCTACGAGCAGTACTTC. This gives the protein CASSLTGGVYEQYF.

CDR3 sequence (DNA): TGTGCCAGTAGTAGAGGCGGGAACACTGAAGCTTTCTTT. Protein product: CASSRGGNTEAFF. The rearrangement joins TRBV19 to TRBJ1-1; D is unclear. The CDR3 extends over 13 amino acids. Germline loops: CDR1 LNHDA, CDR2 SQIVND (reference sequence). The V end was cut by 4 bases, the J end by 1 base, with 7 bases between.

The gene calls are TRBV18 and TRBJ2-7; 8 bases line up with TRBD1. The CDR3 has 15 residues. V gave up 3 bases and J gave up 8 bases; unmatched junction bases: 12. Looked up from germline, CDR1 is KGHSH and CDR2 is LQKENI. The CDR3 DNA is TGTGCCAGCTCACCGAGATCGGGACAGGCACCTAAGCAGTACTTC. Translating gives CASSPRSGQAPKQYF.

The CDR3 DNA sequence: TGCGCCAGCAGTGAGTCTATAGGGGGAGCTTTCTTT. It is translated as CASSESIGGAFF. The rearrangement links TRBV10-1 to TRBJ1-1; possibly TRBD1 for D (6 bases). The germline gives CDR1 WNHNN, CDR2 SYGVQD (reference sequence). V shed 0 bases and J shed 10 bases, with 9 bases lying between them. The CDR3 loop spans 12 amino acids.

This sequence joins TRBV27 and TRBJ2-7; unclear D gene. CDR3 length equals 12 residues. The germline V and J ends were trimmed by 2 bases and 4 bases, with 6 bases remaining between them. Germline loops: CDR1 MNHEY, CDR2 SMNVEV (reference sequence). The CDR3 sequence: CASSLLPYEQYF. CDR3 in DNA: TGTGCCAGCAGTTTACTTCCTTACGAGCAGTACTTC.

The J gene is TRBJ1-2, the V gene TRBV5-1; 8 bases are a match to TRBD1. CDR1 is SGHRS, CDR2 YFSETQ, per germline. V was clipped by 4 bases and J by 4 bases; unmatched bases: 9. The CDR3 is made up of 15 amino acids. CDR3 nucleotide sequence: TGCGCCAGCAGCGCCCGACAGGGGAGCAGCTATGGCTACACCTTC. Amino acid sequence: CASSARQGSSYGYTF.

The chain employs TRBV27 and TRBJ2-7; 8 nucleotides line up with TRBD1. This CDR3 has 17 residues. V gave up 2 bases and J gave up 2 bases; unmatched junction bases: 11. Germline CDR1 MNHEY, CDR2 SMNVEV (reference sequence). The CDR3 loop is CASSLGVSTGDTYEQYF. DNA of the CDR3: TGTGCCAGCAGTTTAGGGGTTTCGACAGGGGACACCTACGAGCAGTACTTC.

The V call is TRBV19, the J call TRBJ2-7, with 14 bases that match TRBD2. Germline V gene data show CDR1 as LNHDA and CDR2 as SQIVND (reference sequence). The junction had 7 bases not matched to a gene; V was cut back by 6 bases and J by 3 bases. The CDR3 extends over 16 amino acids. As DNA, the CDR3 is TGTGCCAGTAGCTTCGACGGGACTAGCGGGAGCTACGAGCAGTACTTC. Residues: CASSFDGTSGSYEQYF.

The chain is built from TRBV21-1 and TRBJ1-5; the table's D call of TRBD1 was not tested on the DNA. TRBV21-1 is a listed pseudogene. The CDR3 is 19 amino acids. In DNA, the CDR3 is TGTGCCAGCAGACCCGAACATGAGGGACAGGAGAATAGCAATCAGCCCCAGCATTTT. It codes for CASRPEHEGQENSNQPQHF.

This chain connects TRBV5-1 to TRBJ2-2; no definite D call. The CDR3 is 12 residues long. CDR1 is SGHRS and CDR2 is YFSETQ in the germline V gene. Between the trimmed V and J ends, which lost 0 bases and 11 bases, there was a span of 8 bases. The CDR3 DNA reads TGCGCCAGCAGCTTGGTTCGAGGAGAGCTGTTTTTT. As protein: CASSLVRGELFF.